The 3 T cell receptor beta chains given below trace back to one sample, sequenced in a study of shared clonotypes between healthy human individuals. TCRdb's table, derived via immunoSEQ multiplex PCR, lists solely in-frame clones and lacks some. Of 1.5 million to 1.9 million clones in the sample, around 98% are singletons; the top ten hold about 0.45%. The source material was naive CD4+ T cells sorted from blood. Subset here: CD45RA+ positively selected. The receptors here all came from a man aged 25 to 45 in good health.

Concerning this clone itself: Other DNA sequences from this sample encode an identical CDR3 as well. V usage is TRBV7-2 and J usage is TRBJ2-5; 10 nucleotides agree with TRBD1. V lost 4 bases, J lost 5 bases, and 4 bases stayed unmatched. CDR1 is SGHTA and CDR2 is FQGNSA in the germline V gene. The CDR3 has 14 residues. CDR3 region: CASSSGQGGETQYF. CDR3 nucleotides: TGTGCCAGCAGCTCCGGACAGGGGGGTGAGACCCAGTACTTC.

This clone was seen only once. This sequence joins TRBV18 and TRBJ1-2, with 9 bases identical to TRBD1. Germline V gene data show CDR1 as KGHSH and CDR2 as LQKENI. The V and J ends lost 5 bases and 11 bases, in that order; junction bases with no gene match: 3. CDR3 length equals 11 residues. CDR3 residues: CASSSGTGYTF. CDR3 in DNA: TGTGCCAGCTCATCCGGGACAGGGTACACCTTC.

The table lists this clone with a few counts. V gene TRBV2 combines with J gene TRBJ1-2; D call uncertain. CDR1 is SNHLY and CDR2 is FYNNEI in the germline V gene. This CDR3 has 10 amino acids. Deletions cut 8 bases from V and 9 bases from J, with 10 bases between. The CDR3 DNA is TGTGCCAGCGGAGAAAGTCGCTACACCTTC. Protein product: CASGESRYTF.